Below, one T cell receptor beta chain is given with its context. The data originate from a study of OX40 agonist ivuxolimab in advanced cancers. Across the whole study: Head and neck, renal cell, melanoma or hepatocellular carcinoma were the cancers that dose-escalation patients had.

Looked up from germline, CDR1 is SGDLS and CDR2 is YYNGEE. CDR3 length: 14 amino acids. V gave up 3 bases and J gave up 4 bases; unmatched junction bases: 3. Libraries were prepared by immunoSEQ multiplex PCR; TCRdb keeps only in-frame clonotypes and omits some of them. This table has under 100,000 clones, around 92% appearing once. The chain uses TRBV9 and TRBJ1-4; 7 positions agree with TRBD1. The source material was CD4+ or CD8+ T cells sorted from blood, sampled in a trial of the OX40 agonist ivuxolimab. The TCR comes from an adult with an advanced solid tumor such as melanoma, head and neck, liver or kidney cancer. The CDR3 is CASSGGQVNEKLFF. The CDR3 DNA follows: TGTGCCAGCAGCGGCGGACAGGTTAATGAAAAACTGTTTTTT.